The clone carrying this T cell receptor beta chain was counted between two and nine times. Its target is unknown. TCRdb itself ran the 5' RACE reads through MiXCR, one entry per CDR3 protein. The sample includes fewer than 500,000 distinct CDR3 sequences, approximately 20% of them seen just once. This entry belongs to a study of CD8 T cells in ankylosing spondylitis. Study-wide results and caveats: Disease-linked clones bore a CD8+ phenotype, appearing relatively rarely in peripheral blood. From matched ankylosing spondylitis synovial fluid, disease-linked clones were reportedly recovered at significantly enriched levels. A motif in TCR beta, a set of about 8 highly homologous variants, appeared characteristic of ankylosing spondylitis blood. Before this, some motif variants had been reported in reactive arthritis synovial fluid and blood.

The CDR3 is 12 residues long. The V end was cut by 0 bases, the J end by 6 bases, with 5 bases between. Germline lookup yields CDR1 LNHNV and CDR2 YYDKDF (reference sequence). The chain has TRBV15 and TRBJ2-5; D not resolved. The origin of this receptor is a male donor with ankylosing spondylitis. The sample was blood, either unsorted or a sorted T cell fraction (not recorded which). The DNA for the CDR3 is TGTGCCACCAGCAGAGATCGGCAGACCCAGTACTTC. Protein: CATSRDRQTQYF.